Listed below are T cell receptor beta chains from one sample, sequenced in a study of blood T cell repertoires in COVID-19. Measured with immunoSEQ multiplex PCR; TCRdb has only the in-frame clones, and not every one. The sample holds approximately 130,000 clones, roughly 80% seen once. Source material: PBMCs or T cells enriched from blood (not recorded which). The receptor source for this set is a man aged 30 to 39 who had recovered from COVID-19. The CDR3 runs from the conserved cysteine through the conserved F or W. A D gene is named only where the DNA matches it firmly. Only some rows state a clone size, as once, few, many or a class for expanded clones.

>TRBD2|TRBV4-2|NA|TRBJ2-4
CASSQGTSGKNIQYF
TGTGCCAGCAGCCAAGGGACTAGCGGGAAAAACATTCAGTACTTC
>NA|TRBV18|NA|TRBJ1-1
CASSRGSNTEAFF
TGTGCCAGCTCCCGGGGTTCGAACACTGAAGCTTTCTTT
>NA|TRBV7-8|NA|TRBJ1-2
CASSLSGGYGYTF
TGTGCCAGCAGCTTAAGTGGGGGGTATGGCTACACCTTC
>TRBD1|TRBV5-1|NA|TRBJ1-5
CASSLATGENQPQHF
TGCGCCAGCAGCTTGGCCACAGGGGAGAATCAGCCCCAGCATTTT
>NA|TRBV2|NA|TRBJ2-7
CASSQSGRSYEQYF
TGTGCCAGCAGTCAAAGCGGGCGGAGCTACGAGCAGTACTTC
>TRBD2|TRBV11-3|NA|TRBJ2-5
CASSPGTSPETQYF
TGTGCCAGCAGCCCGGGGACTAGTCCAGAGACCCAGTACTTC
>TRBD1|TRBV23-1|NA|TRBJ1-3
CASSQLYDRDRVLGSGNTIYF
TGCGCCAGCAGTCAACTTTACGACCGGGACAGAGTTCTAGGCTCTGGAAACACCATATATTTT
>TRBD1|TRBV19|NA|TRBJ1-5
CASSIGRPGGYNQPQHF
TGTGCCAGTAGTATTGGACGACCAGGGGGCTACAATCAGCCCCAGCATTTT
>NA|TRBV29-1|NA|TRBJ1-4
CSVVWGLNEKLFF
TGCAGCGTTGTTTGGGGCCTTAATGAAAAACTGTTTTTT
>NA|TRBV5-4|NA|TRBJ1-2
CASSFENTFRAGYTF
TGTGCCAGCAGCTTTGAGAACACCTTCAGGGCTGGCTACACCTTC
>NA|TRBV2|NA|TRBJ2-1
CARKDGVYNEQFF
TGTGCCAGAAAAGACGGGGTGTACAATGAGCAGTTCTTC
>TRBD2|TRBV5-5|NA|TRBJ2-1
CASTGLAAGQFF
TGTGCCAGCACCGGACTAGCGGCAGGGCAGTTCTTC
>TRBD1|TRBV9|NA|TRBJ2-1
CASSSQSGQGAYNEQFF
TGTGCCAGCAGCTCCCAGAGCGGACAGGGGGCCTACAATGAGCAGTTCTTC
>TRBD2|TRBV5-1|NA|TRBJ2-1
CASSLAGGKSYNEQFF
TGCGCCAGCAGCTTGGCCGGGGGGAAGTCCTACAATGAGCAGTTCTTC
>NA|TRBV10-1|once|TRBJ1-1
CASSGQFTEAFF
TGCGCCAGCAGCGGACAGTTCACTGAAGCTTTCTTT
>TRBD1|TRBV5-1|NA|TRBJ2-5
CASSLGQGLQETQYF
TGCGCCAGCAGCTTGGGACAGGGGCTCCAAGAGACCCAGTACTTC
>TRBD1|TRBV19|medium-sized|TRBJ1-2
CASSIGGGVGYTF
TGTGCCAGTAGTATAGGAGGGGGCGTCGGCTACACCTTC
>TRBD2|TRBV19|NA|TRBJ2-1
CASSIGPAGGRSSYNEQFF
TGTGCCAGTAGTATAGGGCCCGCGGGAGGCCGAAGCTCCTACAATGAGCAGTTCTTC
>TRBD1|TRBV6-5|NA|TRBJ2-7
CASRGTGFEQYF
TGTGCCAGCAGGGGGACAGGTTTCGAGCAGTACTTC
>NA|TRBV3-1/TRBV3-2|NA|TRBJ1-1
CASSQDRVGAFF
TGTGCCAGCAGCCAAGATCGGGTGGGAGCTTTCTTT
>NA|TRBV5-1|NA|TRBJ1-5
CASSLSPDYSNQPQHF
TGCGCCAGCAGCTTGTCGCCAGACTATAGCAATCAGCCCCAGCATTTT
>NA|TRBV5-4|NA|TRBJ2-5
CASSLPGQLQETQYF
TGTGCCAGCAGCTTACCGGGACAATTACAAGAGACCCAGTACTTC
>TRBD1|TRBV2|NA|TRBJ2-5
CASTAGTDQQETQYF
TGTGCCAGCACCGCTGGGACAGACCAGCAAGAGACCCAGTACTTC
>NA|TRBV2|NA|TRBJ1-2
CASRGADYGYTF
TGTGCCAGCAGAGGGGCAGACTATGGCTACACCTTC
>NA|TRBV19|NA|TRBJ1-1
CASSIDERLNTEAFF
TGTGCCAGTAGTATAGACGAACGGTTGAACACTGAAGCTTTCTTT
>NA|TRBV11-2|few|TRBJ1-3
CASSLGSTAGNTIYF
TGTGCCAGCAGCTTAGGTTCGACAGCCGGAAACACCATATATTTT
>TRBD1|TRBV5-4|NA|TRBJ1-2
CASSPRRDRDDGYTF
TGTGCCAGCAGCCCACGTCGGGACAGGGATGATGGCTACACCTTC
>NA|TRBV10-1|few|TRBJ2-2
CASSEMAGNTGELFF
TGCGCCAGCAGTGAGATGGCAGGGAACACCGGGGAGCTGTTTTTT
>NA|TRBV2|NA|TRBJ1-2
CASSDSENSNYGYTF
TGTGCCAGCAGTGACTCTGAGAACTCTAACTATGGCTACACCTTC
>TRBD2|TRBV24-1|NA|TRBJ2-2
CANGREPGELFF
TGTGCCAACGGGAGGGAGCCCGGGGAGCTGTTTTTT
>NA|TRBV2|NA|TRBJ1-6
CASNTDQSYNSPLHF
TGTGCCAGCAACACAGATCAATCCTATAATTCACCCCTCCACTTT
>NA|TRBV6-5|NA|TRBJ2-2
CASSYRRVPNTGELFF
TGTGCCAGCAGTTACAGGCGGGTTCCGAACACCGGGGAGCTGTTTTTT
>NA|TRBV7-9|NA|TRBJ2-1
CASSSDNEQFF
TGTGCCAGCAGCTCCGACAATGAGCAGTTCTTC
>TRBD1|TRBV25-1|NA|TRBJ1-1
CASSEGDSTTLRAFF
TGTGCCAGCAGTGAAGGGGACAGCACGACCCTTAGGGCTTTCTTT
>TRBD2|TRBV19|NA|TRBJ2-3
CASSSLAGVTDTQYF
TGTGCCAGTAGTAGCTTAGCGGGAGTCACAGATACGCAGTATTTT
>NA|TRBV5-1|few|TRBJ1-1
CASSAGQPNTEAFF
TGCGCCAGCAGCGCTGGACAGCCTAACACTGAAGCTTTCTTT
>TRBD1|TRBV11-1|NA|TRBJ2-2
CASSFGTGGGGELFF
TGTGCCAGCAGCTTCGGGACAGGGGGGGGCGGGGAGCTGTTTTTT
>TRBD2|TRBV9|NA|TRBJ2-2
CASSAASGGAAAGELFF
TGTGCCAGCAGCGCGGCTAGCGGGGGGGCCGCAGCCGGGGAGCTGTTTTTT
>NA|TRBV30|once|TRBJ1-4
CAWSVIGGDEKLFF
TGTGCCTGGAGTGTAATAGGAGGCGATGAAAAACTGTTTTTT
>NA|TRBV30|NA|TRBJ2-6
CAWSGLGGRTGANVLTF
TGTGCCTGGAGTGGCCTTGGAGGGCGTACTGGGGCCAACGTCCTGACTTTC
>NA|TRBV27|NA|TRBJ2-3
CASSLVVTAEDTQYF
TGTGCCAGCAGTTTAGTTGTGACAGCAGAAGATACGCAGTATTTT
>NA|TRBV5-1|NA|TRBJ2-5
CASSLAGLETQYF
TGCGCCAGCAGCTTGGCAGGTCTGGAGACCCAGTACTTC
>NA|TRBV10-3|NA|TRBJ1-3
CAISESAGHSGNTIYF
TGTGCCATCAGTGAGTCGGCAGGACACTCTGGAAACACCATATATTTT
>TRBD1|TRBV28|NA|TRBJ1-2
CASSSDRQGYTF
TGTGCCAGCAGTTCGGACAGGCAAGGCTACACCTTC
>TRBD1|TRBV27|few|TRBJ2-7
CASSPGTGGASYEQYF
TGTGCCAGCAGTCCCGGGACAGGGGGCGCCTCCTACGAGCAGTACTTC
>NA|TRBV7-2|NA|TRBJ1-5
CASSSYKGSNQPQHF
TGTGCCAGCAGTTCTTATAAGGGGTCCAATCAGCCCCAGCATTTT
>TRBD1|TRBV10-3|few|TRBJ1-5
CAISVSGGAGNQPQHF
TGTGCCATCAGTGTTTCAGGGGGCGCCGGCAATCAGCCCCAGCATTTT
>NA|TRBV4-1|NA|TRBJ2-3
CASSQALWLASLAQYF
TGCGCCAGCAGCCAAGCGCTGTGGCTAGCGTCGCTTGCGCAGTATTTT
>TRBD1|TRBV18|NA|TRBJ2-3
CASSPTGGLADTQYF
TGTGCCAGCTCACCGACAGGGGGACTTGCAGATACGCAGTATTTT
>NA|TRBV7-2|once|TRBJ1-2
CASSLYGGNYGYTF
TGTGCCAGCAGCTTGTATGGGGGGAACTATGGCTACACCTTC